The 7 T cell receptor beta chains presented below share a single source sample, sequenced in a study of CD8+ T cells in alopecia areata. Isolated RNA was reverse transcribed into cDNA used as the sequencing template. Method: immunoSEQ multiplex PCR; TCRdb's copy keeps in-frame clones and lacks some. The sample lists 110,000 or so clones, approximately 63% seen once, with 20% in the top ten. Sample: CD8+ T cells sorted from blood. Receptor source: a human donor in good health.

This chain uses TRBV13 with TRBJ2-5; a weak D match, TRBD2 (6 bases). V was trimmed by 5 bases and J by 5 bases, leaving 12 bases between them. The length of the CDR3 is 13 residues. Germline CDR1 is PRHDT and CDR2 is FYEKMQ (reference sequence). The CDR3 nucleotides read TGTGCCAGCAGCCCGGGGGTGTCGGAGACCCAGTACTTC. Translated, it gives CASSPGVSETQYF.

There are a few counts of this clone. This CDR3 reads CASSRGTSRLEYSYNEQFF. The CDR3 nucleotides read TGTGCCAGCAGCCGGGGGACTAGCCGGTTAGAATACTCCTACAATGAGCAGTTCTTC. The chain is built from TRBV5-8 and TRBJ2-1; 9 nucleotides line up with TRBD2. The germline V gene encodes CDR1 SGHTS and CDR2 YDEGEE. V dropped 4 bases and J dropped 0; count of bases not matched to a gene: 14. The CDR3 totals 19 residues.

This clone was observed a handful of times. The chain links TRBV6-4 to TRBJ2-2, with no clear D. Germline CDR1 is MRHNA and CDR2 is SNTAGT. The CDR3 consists of 14 residues. V was cut by 2 bases and J by 2 bases, with 6 bases left in between. The CDR3 DNA follows: TGTGCCAGCAGTGACGCTGAAAACACCGGGGAGCTGTTTTTT. Protein product: CASSDAENTGELFF.

The rearrangement uses TRBV11-2 and TRBJ1-1; 7 bases fit TRBD1. The CDR3 extends over 13 amino acids. Germline V gene data show CDR1 as SGHAT and CDR2 as FQNNGV. After removal of 2 bases from V and 3 bases from J, the junction contained 0 bases not matched to a gene. CDR3 nucleotides: TGTGCCAGCAGCTTAACAGGGGACACTGAAGCTTTCTTT. Its protein is CASSLTGDTEAFF.

This clone was counted between two and nine times. The V and J genes are TRBV13 and TRBJ2-3; possible D gene TRBD2, 6 bases. CDR3 length: 17 residues. The germline CDR1 and CDR2 sequences are PRHDT and FYEKMQ (reference sequence). Trimming left V 0 bases short and J 0 bases short, with 13 bases between. The CDR3 bases are TGTGCCAGCAGCTTAGGTCGTAGCGGAGTTAGCACAGATACGCAGTATTTT. This encodes CASSLGRSGVSTDTQYF.

V usage is TRBV6-6 and J usage is TRBJ2-5; D possibly corresponds to TRBD2 (6 bases). Germline V gene sequence: CDR1 MNHNY, CDR2 SVGAGI (reference sequence). Trimming stripped 5 bases from V and 5 bases from J, with 21 bases between. The CDR3 consists of 16 residues. CDR3 protein: CASSPPSGRHWETQYF. DNA of the CDR3: TGTGCCAGCAGTCCCCCCTCGGGGAGGCACTGGGAGACCCAGTACTTC.

The chain carries TRBV7-8 and TRBJ2-7; TRBD2 might be the D (5 bases). V was shortened by 2 bases and J by 3 bases, with 11 bases between the two germline ends. This CDR3 has 14 amino acids. Germline CDR1 is SGHVS and CDR2 is FQNEAQ. CDR3 in amino acids: CASSLRLAGYEQYF. CDR3 bases: TGTGCCAGCAGCTTACGGCTTGCGGGCTACGAGCAGTACTTC.